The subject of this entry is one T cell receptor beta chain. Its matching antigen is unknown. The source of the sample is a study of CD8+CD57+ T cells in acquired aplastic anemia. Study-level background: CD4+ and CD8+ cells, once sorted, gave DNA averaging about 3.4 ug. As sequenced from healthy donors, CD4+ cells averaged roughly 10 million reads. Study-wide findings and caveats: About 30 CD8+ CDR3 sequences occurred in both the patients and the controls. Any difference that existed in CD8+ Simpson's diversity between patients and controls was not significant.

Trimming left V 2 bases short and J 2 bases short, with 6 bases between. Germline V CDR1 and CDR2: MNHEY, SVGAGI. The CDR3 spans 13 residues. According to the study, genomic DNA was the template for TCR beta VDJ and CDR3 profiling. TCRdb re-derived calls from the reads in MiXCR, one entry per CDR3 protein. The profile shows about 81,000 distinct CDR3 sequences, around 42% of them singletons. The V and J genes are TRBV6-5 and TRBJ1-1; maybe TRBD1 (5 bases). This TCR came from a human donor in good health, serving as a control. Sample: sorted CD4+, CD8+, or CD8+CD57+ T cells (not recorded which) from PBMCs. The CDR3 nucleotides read TGTGCCAGCAGTTACGGGACCAACACTGAAGCTTTCTTT. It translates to CASSYGTNTEAFF.